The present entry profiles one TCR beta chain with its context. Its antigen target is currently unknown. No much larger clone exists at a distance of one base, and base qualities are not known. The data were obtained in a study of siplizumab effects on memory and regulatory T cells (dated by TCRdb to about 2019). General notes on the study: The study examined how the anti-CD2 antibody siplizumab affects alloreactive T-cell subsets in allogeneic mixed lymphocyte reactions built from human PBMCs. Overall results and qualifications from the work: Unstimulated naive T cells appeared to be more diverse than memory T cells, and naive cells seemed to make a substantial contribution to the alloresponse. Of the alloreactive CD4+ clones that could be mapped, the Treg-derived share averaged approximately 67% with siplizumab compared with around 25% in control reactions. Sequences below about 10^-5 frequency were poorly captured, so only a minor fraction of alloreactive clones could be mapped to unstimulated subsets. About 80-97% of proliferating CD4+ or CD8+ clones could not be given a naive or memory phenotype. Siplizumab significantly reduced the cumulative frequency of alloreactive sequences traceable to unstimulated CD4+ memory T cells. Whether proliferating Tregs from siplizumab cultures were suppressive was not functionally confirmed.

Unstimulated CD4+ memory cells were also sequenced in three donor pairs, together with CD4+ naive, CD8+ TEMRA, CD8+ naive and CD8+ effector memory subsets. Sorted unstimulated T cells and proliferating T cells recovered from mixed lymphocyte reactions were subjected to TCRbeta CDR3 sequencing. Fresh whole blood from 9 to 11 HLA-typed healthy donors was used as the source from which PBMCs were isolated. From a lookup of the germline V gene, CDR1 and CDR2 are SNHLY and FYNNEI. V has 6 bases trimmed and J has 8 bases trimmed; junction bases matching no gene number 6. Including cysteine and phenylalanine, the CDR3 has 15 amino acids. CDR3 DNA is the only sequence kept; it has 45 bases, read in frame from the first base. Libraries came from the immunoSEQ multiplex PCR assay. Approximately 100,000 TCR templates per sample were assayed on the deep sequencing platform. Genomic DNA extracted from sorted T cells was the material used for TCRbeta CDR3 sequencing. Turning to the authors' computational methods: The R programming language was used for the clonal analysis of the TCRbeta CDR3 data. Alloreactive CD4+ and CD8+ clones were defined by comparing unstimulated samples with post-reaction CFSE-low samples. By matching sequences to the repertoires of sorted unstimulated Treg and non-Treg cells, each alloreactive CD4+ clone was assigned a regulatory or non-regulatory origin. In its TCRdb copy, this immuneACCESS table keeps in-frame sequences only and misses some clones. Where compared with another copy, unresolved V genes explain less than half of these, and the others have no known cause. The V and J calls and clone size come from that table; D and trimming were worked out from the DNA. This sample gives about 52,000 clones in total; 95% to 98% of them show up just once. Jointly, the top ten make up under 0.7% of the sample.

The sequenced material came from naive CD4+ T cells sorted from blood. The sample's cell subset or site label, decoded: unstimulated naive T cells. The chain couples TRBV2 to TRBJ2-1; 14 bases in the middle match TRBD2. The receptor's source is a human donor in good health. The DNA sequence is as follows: TGTGCCAGCAGCCAGGGACTAGCGGGAGTTGATGAGCAGTTCTTC. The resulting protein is CASSQGLAGVDEQFF.